This TCR beta chain was obtained from a study of cytomegalovirus exposure and HLA in healthy donors. Deletions cut 3 bases from V and 7 bases from J, with 10 bases between. This CDR3 region has 13 residues. CDR1 and CDR2 from the germline V gene are SGHVS and FQNEAQ. TCRdb keeps only in-frame clones here, not all; method: immunoSEQ multiplex PCR. The table lists 55,000 to 70,000 clones, roughly 90% of them singletons. Input material: PBMCs. The chain links TRBV7-8 to TRBJ2-4; weak D call: TRBD1 (6 bases). The origin of this receptor is a woman in her thirties in good health and CMV-seronegative. The CDR3, as DNA: TGTGCCAGCAGCTTGGACAGAAGGAACATTCAGTACTTC. It translates to CASSLDRRNIQYF.